Following are 2 T cell receptor beta chains from one sample sequenced in a study of T cells in Graves' hyperthyroidism and ophthalmopathy. TCR beta CDR3 regions were amplified from RNA. Primed by the HTBI set, a first-round RT-PCR was run on the TCR CDR3. TCRdb reprocessed the multiplex PCR reads with MiXCR, giving one entry per CDR3 protein. The sample consists of roughly 280,000 distinct CDR3 sequences, 17% of them appearing once. Sequencing used blood. The receptors were sampled from a woman aged 55-75 years with Graves' ophthalmopathy.

This clonotype was observed many times. The chain recombines TRBV27 with TRBJ2-5; 8 positions agree with TRBD1. The CDR3 runs to 16 residues. Per the germline V gene, CDR1 is MNHEY and CDR2 is SMNVEV (reference sequence). V lost 5 bases, J lost 5 bases, and 13 bases stayed unmatched. CDR3 sequence reads: CASSLLGQGGMETQYF. CDR3 sequence (DNA): TGTGCCAGCAGTCTCCTAGGACAGGGTGGGATGGAGACCCAGTACTTC.

Remarks on this clonotype: Since a much larger clone is just one base distant, this may be a read error. The chain has TRBV5-5 and TRBJ2-2; the D gene is possibly TRBD1 (5 bases). The J call is doubtful: the DNA matches TRBJ1-1 better. The CDR3 runs to 14 residues. In germline, CDR1 is SGHKS, CDR2 YYEKEE (reference sequence). CDR3 nucleotide sequence: TGTGCCAGCAGCTTGGAGGGTACAGGACTTGGAGCTTTCTTT. Protein product: CASSLEGTGLGAFF.